Listed below are T cell receptor beta chains from one sample, sequenced in a study of shared clonotypes between healthy human individuals. Using immunoSEQ multiplex PCR, the repertoire was profiled, and TCRdb retains in-frame clones only, with some absent. Among about 480,000 clones listed, about three quarters were seen once. Sequencing used PBMCs. Receptor source: a middle-aged woman in good health. Some clones in this sample may be carry-over from other donors' samples. CDR3s include the opening cysteine and the closing phenylalanine or tryptophan. A D gene is named only where the DNA matches it firmly. Rows may omit the clone size; those that give it use once, few, many or a size class.

DNA,CDR3,length,size,D,V,J
TGTGCCAGCAGTTTTGGGGCGGGAGGGGCCTACGAGCAGTACTTC,CASSFGAGGAYEQYF,15,NA,TRBD2,TRBV27,TRBJ2-7
TGTGCCAGCAGTGCTTCGGACGGTTCACCTAATGAAAAACTGTTTTTT,CASSASDGSPNEKLFF,16,NA,NA,TRBV6-1,TRBJ1-4
TGTGCCAGCAGTTTACATGGCAGGCCCCACTTT,CASSLHGRPHF,11,NA,NA,TRBV28,TRBJ1-1
TGTGCCAGCAGCTGGCACGTGGGGAGTGGGAGCACAGATACGCAGTATTTT,CASSWHVGSGSTDTQYF,17,few,NA,TRBV13,TRBJ2-3
TGTGCCAGCTTTTCGGGGGCCGGCACAGATACGCAGTATTTT,CASFSGAGTDTQYF,14,NA,NA,TRBV2,TRBJ2-3
TGTGCCTGGAACTTACCAGGGAGCTCCTACGAGCAGTACTTC,CAWNLPGSSYEQYF,14,NA,NA,TRBV30,TRBJ2-7
TGTGCCAGCAGCTTAGCGGGACAGGGGAACATTCAGTACTTC,CASSLAGQGNIQYF,14,NA,TRBD1,TRBV7-9,TRBJ2-4
TGTGCCAGCAGTTTAAGCGGGGGCGGGCAGTACTTC,CASSLSGGGQYF,12,NA,TRBD2,TRBV28,TRBJ2-7
TGCGCCAGCGGGGACACGACTAACTATGGCTACACCTTC,CASGDTTNYGYTF,13,NA,NA,TRBV5-1,TRBJ1-2
TGTGCCTGGAGCAGGGGGCACTCCTACGAGCAGTACTTC,CAWSRGHSYEQYF,13,NA,TRBD1,TRBV30,TRBJ2-7
TGTGCCAGCAGCCCAGTAGCGGGAGTAGAGACCCAGTACTTC,CASSPVAGVETQYF,14,NA,TRBD2,TRBV7-8,TRBJ2-5
TGTGCCATCATGTCAGGGAACACCGGGGAGCTGTTTTTT,CAIMSGNTGELFF,13,many,NA,TRBV10-3,TRBJ2-2
TGTGCCAGCAGCTCCACACAAAACACCATATATTTT,CASSSTQNTIYF,12,once,NA,TRBV7-6,TRBJ1-3
TGTGCCAGCTCACCGTCGGGACCCCTTCCCGGGGAGCTGTTTTTT,CASSPSGPLPGELFF,15,NA,NA,TRBV18,TRBJ2-2
TGTGCCAGCAGCCGCGGGGACAGGGGGGCTACTCAGCCCCAGCATTTT,CASSRGDRGATQPQHF,16,NA,TRBD1,TRBV7-9,TRBJ1-5
TGTGCCAGCTCGTCGAGGAGGTTGTATGAGCAGTACTTC,CASSSRRLYEQYF,13,few,NA,TRBV2,TRBJ2-7
TGTGCCCTTGGAACAGGGGGGAGAGAGACCCAGTACTTC,CALGTGGRETQYF,13,NA,TRBD1,TRBV5-4,TRBJ2-5
TGTGCCAGCAGCTCGGGGACTAACGGGGAGCTGTTTTTT,CASSSGTNGELFF,13,NA,TRBD2,TRBV7-2,TRBJ2-2
TGCGCCAGCAGCTTGGTTCTAGCGATGCACAATGAGCAGTTCTTC,CASSLVLAMHNEQFF,15,NA,NA,TRBV5-1,TRBJ2-1
TGCGCCAGCAGTGACCCCAACACCGCGATCTACTACGAGCAGTACTTC,CASSDPNTAIYYEQYF,16,NA,NA,TRBV10-2,TRBJ2-7
TGTGCCAGCTCACCAGACTACGAAGCCGGGTCCTACAATGAGCAGTTCTTC,CASSPDYEAGSYNEQFF,17,NA,NA,TRBV18,TRBJ2-1
TGTGCGCAAATGACAGCGGGAGGGCTACCCGATACGCAGTATTTT,CAQMTAGGLPDTQYF,15,NA,TRBD2,TRBV5-4,TRBJ2-3
TGTGCCAGCAGCCTGGGTCTCAGAGAACCCGGGGAGCTGTTTTTT,CASSLGLREPGELFF,15,NA,NA,TRBV11-2,TRBJ2-2
TGTGCCAGCAGAACCAGGTCTGAAGCTTTCTTT,CASRTRSEAFF,11,once,NA,TRBV6-4,TRBJ1-1
TGTGCCAGTAGCGGAAGGGGGTCTGGGGCCAACGTCCTGACTTTC,CASSGRGSGANVLTF,15,NA,NA,TRBV19,TRBJ2-6
TGTGCCAGCAGTTTAGATGAGGGGGCGCGTGGCTACACCTTC,CASSLDEGARGYTF,14,NA,TRBD1,TRBV28,TRBJ1-2
TGTGCCAGTAGCGACTCCGCTTGGCGTCCGAACACCGGGGAGCTGTTTTTT,CASSDSAWRPNTGELFF,17,once,NA,TRBV19,TRBJ2-2
TGTGCCAGCAGTAAAAGGACAGGGACCCCCACAGATACGCAGTATTTT,CASSKRTGTPTDTQYF,16,once,TRBD1,TRBV11-2,TRBJ2-3
TGCGCCAGCAGCCAAGCTTGGCTAGCGCCCAATGAGCAGTTCTTC,CASSQAWLAPNEQFF,15,NA,NA,TRBV4-3,TRBJ2-1
TGTGCCACCAGGACAGGGCCCTACGAGCAGTACTTC,CATRTGPYEQYF,12,once,TRBD1,TRBV27,TRBJ2-7
TGCGCCAGCAGCTTGGGCTCCTCCGGGTCCTACGAGCAGTACTTC,CASSLGSSGSYEQYF,15,NA,NA,TRBV5-1,TRBJ2-7
TGTGCCAGCAGCGAACAGGGCCTTGGCAATCAGCCCCAGCATTTT,CASSEQGLGNQPQHF,15,few,NA,TRBV6-4,TRBJ1-5
TGTGCCAGCAGCTTAGCGAGCTCCTACAATGAGCAGTTCTTC,CASSLASSYNEQFF,14,NA,NA,TRBV7-2,TRBJ2-1
TGTGCCAGCAGTTTTCGCTCCGGGCAGGGGAAGGATACGCAGTATTTT,CASSFRSGQGKDTQYF,16,few,NA,TRBV28,TRBJ2-3
TGTGCCAGCAGCTTAGCCCCAGGGAGTGAGCAGTTCTTC,CASSLAPGSEQFF,13,NA,NA,TRBV11-1,TRBJ2-1
TGTGCCAGCAGCCCGCGGGGCGATAGGACTAGCGGGAGGCGTACGCAGTATTTT,CASSPRGDRTSGRRTQYF,18,NA,TRBD2,TRBV7-2,TRBJ2-3
TGCGCCAGCAGCCGGACTAGCGGGAACGCAGATACGCAGTATTTT,CASSRTSGNADTQYF,15,NA,TRBD2,TRBV5-1,TRBJ2-3
TGCGCCAGCAGCCAAGGTGACAGGGTGGCAGATACGCAGTATTTT,CASSQGDRVADTQYF,15,NA,TRBD1,TRBV4-3,TRBJ2-3
TGTGCCAGCAGCTTAGGGGCAGGGAGCGATGAGCAGTTCTTC,CASSLGAGSDEQFF,14,NA,NA,TRBV11-3,TRBJ2-1
TGTGCCAGCAGCTCTGGATTAACCGGGGAGCTGTTTTTT,CASSSGLTGELFF,13,NA,NA,TRBV11-3,TRBJ2-2
TGTGCCAGCAGTTCCACCAACGGGAACTTAATGAACACTGAAGCTTTCTTT,CASSSTNGNLMNTEAFF,17,NA,NA,TRBV28,TRBJ1-1
TGTGCCAGCAGCTTAGGGGGAAGAGGACCGACAGTGAACTATGGCTACACCTTC,CASSLGGRGPTVNYGYTF,18,NA,NA,TRBV7-6,TRBJ1-2
TGTGCCAGCAGTCCTTCAAGACAGGTCGGAAGGACTTATAACACCGGGGAGCTGTTTTTT,CASSPSRQVGRTYNTGELFF,20,NA,NA,TRBV2,TRBJ2-2
TGTGCCAGTAAAGCGACAGGGGGCTTCAATCAGCCCCAGCATTTT,CASKATGGFNQPQHF,15,NA,TRBD1,TRBV19,TRBJ1-5